The rows below give T cell receptor beta chains drawn from one sample of a study of identical twins. In TCRdb, the 5' RACE reads were re-called with MiXCR into one record per CDR3 protein. The sample consists of a few hundred thousand distinct CDR3 sequences, roughly 9.9% of them appearing once. These same records also appear under a second study, on yellow fever vaccine responses in identical twins.

The sample was PBMCs. The receptors come from a woman aged 18-29 years in good health. Both conserved end residues are part of each CDR3. D genes are given only for firm matches. Rows give clone size only sometimes, using once, few, many, or a class for an expanded clone.

DNA: TGTGCCAGCAGCTTAGCGTTAGCGGGGGGCTTCTACGAGCAGTACTTC
CDR3: CASSLALAGGFYEQYF
D: TRBD2
V: TRBV7-9
size: many
J: TRBJ2-7

DNA: TGTGCCACCAGCAGAGAAGCGGGAGTTAACTATGAGCAGTTCTTC
CDR3: CATSREAGVNYEQFF
D: TRBD2
V: TRBV15
size: -
J: TRBJ2-1

DNA: TGTGCCAGCAGCCAGGACAGGGTTGTAGAAAAACTGTTTTTT
CDR3: CASSQDRVVEKLFF
D: TRBD1
V: TRBV11-2
size: many
J: TRBJ1-4

DNA: TGTGCCAGCAGTTTATCTTTCTGGGAGAGTGGCTACAATGAGCAGTTCTTC
CDR3: CASSLSFWESGYNEQFF
D: -
V: TRBV27
size: few
J: TRBJ2-1

DNA: TGCAGTGCTCAGAACAGAGACTCCTACAATGAGCAGTTCTTC
CDR3: CSAQNRDSYNEQFF
D: -
V: TRBV20-1
size: -
J: TRBJ2-1

DNA: TGCGCCAGCGTGCTCGAACCGAGACCCTACAATGAGCAGTTCTTC
CDR3: CASVLEPRPYNEQFF
D: -
V: TRBV4-1
size: -
J: TRBJ2-1

DNA: TGTGCCAGCAGTTTACCTAGCGGGAGGGACCTAACGTACGAGCAGTACTTC
CDR3: CASSLPSGRDLTYEQYF
D: TRBD2
V: TRBV28
size: -
J: TRBJ2-7

DNA: TGTGCCAGCAGCAGAGAGGGGGCCGCAGATACGCAGTATTTT
CDR3: CASSREGAADTQYF
D: TRBD1
V: TRBV6-1
size: -
J: TRBJ2-3

DNA: TGTGCCAGCAGTTACTCGATGACAGGTCATTCACCCCTCCACTTT
CDR3: CASSYSMTGHSPLHF
D: -
V: TRBV6-5
size: -
J: TRBJ1-6

DNA: TGTGCCAGCAGTGGAGGGGGCAATCAGCCCCAGCATTTT
CDR3: CASSGGGNQPQHF
D: -
V: TRBV2
size: many
J: TRBJ1-5

DNA: TGTGCCAGCAGCGAAGGACTAGCCAACGAGCAGTACTTC
CDR3: CASSEGLANEQYF
D: TRBD2
V: TRBV9
size: many
J: TRBJ2-7

DNA: TGTGCCAGCAGTTCGCTAGCGGGGGGGCGCGGGGAGCTGTTTTTT
CDR3: CASSSLAGGRGELFF
D: TRBD2
V: TRBV27
size: many
J: TRBJ2-2

DNA: TGTGCCACCAGTGACCCGAGATACACCGGGGAGCTGTTTTTT
CDR3: CATSDPRYTGELFF
D: -
V: TRBV24-1
size: few
J: TRBJ2-2

DNA: TGTGCCAGCAGTGAAAGCAGGTACAATGAGCAGTTCTTC
CDR3: CASSESRYNEQFF
D: -
V: TRBV2
size: many
J: TRBJ2-1

DNA: TGTGCCAGCAGCTTTCAAGCAGCGTCCTACGAGCAGTACTTC
CDR3: CASSFQAASYEQYF
D: -
V: TRBV11-2
size: -
J: TRBJ2-7

DNA: TGTGCCAGCAGCTGGGGGACTAGCGGGATCTACGAGCAGTACTTC
CDR3: CASSWGTSGIYEQYF
D: TRBD2
V: TRBV7-9
size: -
J: TRBJ2-7

DNA: TGTGCCAGCAGGCGGGGGACAGGGGATAATGAGCAGTTCTTC
CDR3: CASRRGTGDNEQFF
D: TRBD1
V: TRBV2
size: -
J: TRBJ2-1

DNA: TGTGCCAGCAGCTCCTTTCCCCGGGAGGCGGGGCTCCAAGAGACCCAGTACTTC
CDR3: CASSSFPREAGLQETQYF
D: TRBD2
V: TRBV11-1
size: many
J: TRBJ2-5

DNA: TGTGCCGCGCCTGTCTACAGGGGGGCAGATACGCAGTATTTT
CDR3: CAAPVYRGADTQYF
D: TRBD1
V: TRBV2
size: -
J: TRBJ2-3

DNA: TGTGCCAGCAGTTACGGAGGGGTTAACTCCTACGAGCAGTACTTC
CDR3: CASSYGGVNSYEQYF
D: -
V: TRBV6-5
size: -
J: TRBJ2-7

DNA: TGTGCCAGCAGGTCCGACATCCGTCAGCCCCAGCATTTT
CDR3: CASRSDIRQPQHF
D: -
V: TRBV12-3/TRBV12-4
size: few
J: TRBJ1-5

DNA: TGTGCCAGCAGTTCCCTCGGGACTAAGGTTCCCCGGGAGACCCAGTACTTC
CDR3: CASSSLGTKVPRETQYF
D: TRBD2
V: TRBV12-3/TRBV12-4
size: -
J: TRBJ2-5

DNA: TGCAGTGCCGAAACTAGCGGGGTTACCTACAATGAGCAGTTCTTC
CDR3: CSAETSGVTYNEQFF
D: TRBD2
V: TRBV20-1
size: once
J: TRBJ2-1

DNA: TGTGCCAGCAGCTTAACGGTAGATACGCAGTATTTT
CDR3: CASSLTVDTQYF
D: -
V: TRBV11-3
size: -
J: TRBJ2-3

DNA: TGTGCCAGCAGCTTAGCGCACAGGGGGGAGCTGTTTTTT
CDR3: CASSLAHRGELFF
D: -
V: TRBV7-2
size: few
J: TRBJ2-2

DNA: TGTGCCTGGTCTGAGGGGGGGGGTTCACCCCTCCACTTT
CDR3: CAWSEGGGSPLHF
D: -
V: TRBV30
size: few
J: TRBJ1-6

DNA: TGTGCCAGCAGGGTAAACAGGGGGCAATTAACCGGGGAGCTGTTTTTT
CDR3: CASRVNRGQLTGELFF
D: TRBD1
V: TRBV12-3/TRBV12-4
size: few
J: TRBJ2-2

DNA: TGCAGTGCTCCTAAGGGGGGACTAGCGGGAGGAGAGCAGTTCTTC
CDR3: CSAPKGGLAGGEQFF
D: TRBD2
V: TRBV20-1
size: -
J: TRBJ2-1

DNA: TGTGCCAGCAGCTTAGTTTTTGGAAGGAATTCACCCCTCCACTTT
CDR3: CASSLVFGRNSPLHF
D: -
V: TRBV5-8
size: few
J: TRBJ1-6

DNA: TGTGCCAGCAGTTTCAGGGGTTCAGATACGCAGTATTTT
CDR3: CASSFRGSDTQYF
D: -
V: TRBV12-3/TRBV12-4
size: many
J: TRBJ2-3

DNA: TGTGCCAGCAGCGACCCGGGACTAGCCCACGAGCAGTACTTC
CDR3: CASSDPGLAHEQYF
D: TRBD2
V: TRBV7-2
size: many
J: TRBJ2-7

DNA: TGTGCCAGCAGCTTGAGACTAGCGGGGACACAAGAGACCCAGTACTTC
CDR3: CASSLRLAGTQETQYF
D: TRBD2
V: TRBV13
size: many
J: TRBJ2-5

DNA: TGCGCCAGCAGCTTGGGAGGGGGCAACACTGAAGCTTTCTTT
CDR3: CASSLGGGNTEAFF
D: TRBD1
V: TRBV5-1
size: medium-sized
J: TRBJ1-1

DNA: TGTGCCAGCTCCGGGGATCAATCCTATGGCTACACCTTC
CDR3: CASSGDQSYGYTF
D: -
V: TRBV18
size: many
J: TRBJ1-2

DNA: TGCGCCAGCAGCCTGGCCGGGACAGGGTCCACCTACGAGCAGTACTTC
CDR3: CASSLAGTGSTYEQYF
D: TRBD1
V: TRBV5-1
size: -
J: TRBJ2-7

DNA: TGCGCCAGCAGCGGCGGACGGATCCAAGAGACCCAGTACTTC
CDR3: CASSGGRIQETQYF
D: -
V: TRBV5-1
size: -
J: TRBJ2-5

DNA: TGTGCCAGCAGCTTGGTAGGCGCTTTCTACAATGAGCAGTTCTTC
CDR3: CASSLVGAFYNEQFF
D: -
V: TRBV5-6
size: many
J: TRBJ2-1

DNA: TGCAGTGCTAGAGATACGGCTAGCGGATTGATGTACTTC
CDR3: CSARDTASGLMYF
D: TRBD2
V: TRBV20-1
size: -
J: TRBJ2-5

DNA: TGTGCCAGCAGCAGAATCGCGGATGAGCAGTTCTTC
CDR3: CASSRIADEQFF
D: -
V: TRBV7-2
size: few
J: TRBJ2-1

DNA: TGCGCCAGCGTTTTTCTTAGGGAGACCTACGAGCAGTACTTC
CDR3: CASVFLRETYEQYF
D: -
V: TRBV10-1
size: -
J: TRBJ2-7